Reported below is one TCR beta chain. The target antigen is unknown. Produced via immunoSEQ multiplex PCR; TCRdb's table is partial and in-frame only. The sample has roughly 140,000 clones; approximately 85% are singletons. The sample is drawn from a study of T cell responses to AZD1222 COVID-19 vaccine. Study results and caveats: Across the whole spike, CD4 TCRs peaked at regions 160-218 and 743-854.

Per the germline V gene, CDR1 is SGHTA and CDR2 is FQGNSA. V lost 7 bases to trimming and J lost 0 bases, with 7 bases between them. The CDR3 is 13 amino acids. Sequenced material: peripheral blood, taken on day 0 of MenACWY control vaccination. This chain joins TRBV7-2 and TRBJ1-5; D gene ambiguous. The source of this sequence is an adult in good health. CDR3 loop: CASNWGSNQPQHF. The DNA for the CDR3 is TGTGCCAGCAACTGGGGTAGCAATCAGCCCCAGCATTTT.